The sequence of this T cell receptor beta chain was determined in a study of T cells in localized non-small cell lung cancer. Study-level results: Without multi-region sequencing, intratumor heterogeneity could not be excluded. In uninvolved adjacent lung, T cell clonality reached its highest value, exceeding tumor. Density of T cells in blood, when higher, went with longer overall survival.

Generated by immunoSEQ multiplex PCR, the TCRdb table keeps only in-frame clones and is missing some. Among 75,000 to 90,000 clones listed, roughly 81% were seen once. CDR3 length: 16 residues. J lost 0 bases, V lost 0 bases, and 4 bases had no gene match. Germline-derived CDR1 and CDR2 are SGHVS and FNYEAQ. There are a few counts of this clone. Its specificity is not known. The chain employs TRBV7-6 and TRBJ1-1; 7 bases map to TRBD1. Sequencing was performed on peripheral blood, taken before any cancer treatment. This receptor was identified in a man between 40 and 69 years old with stage I lung adenocarcinoma. CDR3 nucleotide sequence: TGTGCCAGCAGCTTAGCGGGAGGACAGGTGAACACTGAAGCTTTCTTT. It codes for CASSLAGGQVNTEAFF. Supplemented by reference TRBV7-6 and TRBJ1-1, the full variable domain reads GAGVSQSPRYKVTKRGQDVALRCDPISGHVSLYWYRQALGQGPEFLTYFNYEAQQDKSGLPNDRFSAERPEGSISTLTIQRTEQRDSAMYRCASSLAGGQVNTEAFFGQGTRLTVV.